The rows below give T cell receptor beta chains drawn from one sample of a study of blood T cell repertoires in COVID-19. Repertoires were generated with immunoSEQ multiplex PCR, while TCRdb's copy carries only in-frame clones and drops some. The sample holds 150,000 to 200,000 clones, 88% seen once. The sample taken for sequencing was PBMCs or T cells enriched from blood (not recorded which). These receptors were obtained from a woman between 18 and 29 years old who had recovered from COVID-19. The CDR3 runs from the conserved cysteine through the conserved F or W. D genes are given only for firm matches. Not every row has a clone size; where given, it reads once, few, many or a size class.

j_call v_call d_call clone_size cdr3_aa cdr3_nt
TRBJ1-1 TRBV10-3 - - CAISGREATEAFF TGTGCCATCAGTGGGAGGGAGGCCACTGAAGCTTTCTTT
TRBJ2-1 TRBV6-5 TRBD2 - CASTPGLGLNEQFF TGTGCCAGCACACCGGGACTAGGTCTGAATGAGCAGTTCTTC
TRBJ1-2 TRBV6-6 - - CASSLPQDINGYTF TGTGCCAGCAGCCTCCCCCAGGACATAAATGGCTACACCTTC
TRBJ1-5 TRBV5-1 TRBD1 - CASSPQGAFDQPQHF TGCGCCAGCAGCCCCCAGGGGGCGTTTGATCAGCCCCAGCATTTT
TRBJ2-7 TRBV7-8 - - CASSTTSGPSTYF TGTGCCAGCAGCACGACTAGTGGTCCGAGCACGTACTTC
TRBJ1-2 TRBV28 - - CASSSGFVGYTF TGTGCCAGCAGCTCCGGTTTTGTGGGCTACACCTTC
TRBJ2-1 TRBV19 - few CASSIDRGNEQFF TGTGCCAGTAGTATAGACAGGGGCAATGAGCAGTTCTTC
TRBJ1-2 TRBV27 - - CASSLSRRQGYYGYTF TGTGCCAGCAGTTTATCTCGTCGGCAGGGGTACTATGGCTACACCTTC
TRBJ1-1 TRBV11-3 TRBD1 - CASSLRQGIGLNTEAFF TGTGCCAGCAGCCTGAGACAGGGGATAGGCCTGAACACTGAAGCTTTCTTT
TRBJ2-5 TRBV2 TRBD2 - CASGWTSGREETQYF TGTGCCAGCGGATGGACTAGCGGGAGGGAGGAGACCCAGTACTTC
TRBJ2-7 TRBV11-1 - - CASSSEQGPYEQYF TGTGCCAGCAGCTCAGAGCAGGGTCCCTACGAGCAGTACTTC
TRBJ1-4 TRBV19 - - CASSPLTRGDEKLFF TGTGCCAGTAGCCCTCTGACCAGGGGTGATGAAAAACTGTTTTTT
TRBJ1-2 TRBV7-8 TRBD1 - CASSLVVGGTGIDGYTF TGTGCCAGCAGCTTAGTAGTTGGTGGGACAGGGATCGATGGCTACACCTTC
TRBJ2-7 TRBV7-2 TRBD2 - CASSSGTSGILYEQYF TGTGCCAGCAGCTCCGGGACTAGCGGAATCCTTTACGAGCAGTACTTC
TRBJ2-1 TRBV10-1 TRBD1 - CASSESKVRGRFNEQFF TGCGCCAGCAGTGAGTCGAAAGTCAGGGGGCGTTTCAATGAGCAGTTCTTC
TRBJ2-1 TRBV19 - - CASSIGKRGTAYNEQFF TGTGCCAGTAGTATAGGGAAGAGGGGGACGGCCTACAATGAGCAGTTCTTC
TRBJ1-5 TRBV18 - - CASFSTGREPQHF TGTGCCAGCTTCTCCACAGGTCGGGAGCCCCAGCATTTT
TRBJ1-2 TRBV2 - - CASSEDLYGYTF TGTGCCAGCAGTGAAGATCTATATGGCTACACCTTC
TRBJ2-7 TRBV7-9 TRBD1 few CASSLGGQGKGDEQYF TGTGCCAGCAGCTTAGGAGGACAGGGAAAAGGTGACGAGCAGTACTTC
TRBJ2-1 TRBV7-6 - - CASSLASGSSYNEQFF TGTGCCAGCAGCTTAGCTAGCGGAAGCTCCTACAATGAGCAGTTCTTC
TRBJ1-2 TRBV11-1 - - CASSLYEDYGYTF TGTGCCAGCAGCTTATATGAGGATTATGGCTACACCTTC
TRBJ2-7 TRBV28 TRBD1 - CASSSIGQGRAYEQYF TGTGCCAGCAGTTCTATAGGACAGGGGAGGGCCTACGAGCAGTACTTC
TRBJ1-4 TRBV6-5 - - CASSTRNEKLFF TGTGCCAGCAGTACAAGAAATGAAAAACTGTTTTTT
TRBJ1-3 TRBV3-1/TRBV3-2 - - CASSQVARVSGNTIYF TGTGCCAGCAGCCAAGTAGCTCGGGTCTCTGGAAACACCATATATTTT
TRBJ2-6 TRBV7-6 - - CASRSISDVLTF TGTGCCAGCAGGAGTATAAGTGATGTCCTGACTTTC
TRBJ2-7 TRBV7-6 TRBD1 once CASSPARGQDSYEQYF TGTGCCAGCAGTCCAGCCCGGGGACAGGATTCCTACGAGCAGTACTTC
TRBJ1-2 TRBV4-1 - - CASSQDRVSAVGDYGYTF TGCGCCAGCAGCCAAGATAGGGTTAGTGCAGTCGGGGACTATGGCTACACCTTC
TRBJ1-4 TRBV5-1 - many CASSLARDRNEKLFF TGCGCCAGCAGCTTGGCCAGGGATAGGAATGAAAAACTGTTTTTT
TRBJ1-6 TRBV5-1 TRBD1 - CASSIGDRGGNSPLHF TGCGCCAGCAGCATCGGGGACAGGGGAGGCAATTCACCCCTCCACTTT
TRBJ2-7 TRBV4-1 TRBD1 - CASSPDRGDYEQYF TGCGCCAGCAGCCCTGACAGGGGGGACTACGAGCAGTACTTC
TRBJ1-5 TRBV6-2/TRBV6-3 - - CASSPVYRLDSNQPQHF TGTGCCAGCAGCCCTGTGTACCGGCTAGATAGCAATCAGCCCCAGCATTTT
TRBJ1-4 TRBV28 - - CASRPTGGDEKLFF TGTGCCAGCAGACCGACAGGCGGCGACGAAAAACTGTTTTTT
TRBJ1-1 TRBV4-3 TRBD1 - CASSPVLTGQGYTEAFF TGCGCCAGCAGCCCAGTGTTAACGGGACAGGGATACACTGAAGCTTTCTTT
TRBJ1-1 TRBV20-1 - - CSASMGSLNTEAFF TGCAGTGCTAGTATGGGCAGCCTGAACACTGAAGCTTTCTTT
TRBJ1-2 TRBV29-1 - - CSVEVGRTNYGYTF TGCAGCGTTGAGGTGGGCAGGACTAACTATGGCTACACCTTC
TRBJ1-1 TRBV7-9 - few CASSLSQGGTEAFF TGTGCCAGCAGCCTTAGCCAGGGAGGGACTGAAGCTTTCTTT
TRBJ2-5 TRBV7-9 - - CASRSQGETQYF TGTGCCAGCAGGTCCCAGGGGGAGACCCAGTACTTC
TRBJ2-2 TRBV30 - - CACSRHLTGELFF TGTGCCTGCTCCCGACACCTCACCGGGGAGCTGTTTTTT